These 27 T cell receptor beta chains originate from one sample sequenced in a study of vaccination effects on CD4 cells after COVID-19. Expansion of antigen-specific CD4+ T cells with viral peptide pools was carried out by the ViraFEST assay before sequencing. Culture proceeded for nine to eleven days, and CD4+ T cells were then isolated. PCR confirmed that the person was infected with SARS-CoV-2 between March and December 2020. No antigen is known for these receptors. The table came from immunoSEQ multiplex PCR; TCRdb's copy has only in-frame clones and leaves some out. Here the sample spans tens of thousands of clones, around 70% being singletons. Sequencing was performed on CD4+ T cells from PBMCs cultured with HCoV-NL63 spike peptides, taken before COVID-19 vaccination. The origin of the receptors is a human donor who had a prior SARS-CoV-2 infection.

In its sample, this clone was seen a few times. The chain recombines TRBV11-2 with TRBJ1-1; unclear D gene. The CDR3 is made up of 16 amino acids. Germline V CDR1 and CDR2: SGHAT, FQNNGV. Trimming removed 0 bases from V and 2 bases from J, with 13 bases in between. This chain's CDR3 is CASSLDWVGSNTEAFF. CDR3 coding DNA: TGTGCCAGCAGCTTAGACTGGGTTGGCAGTAACACTGAAGCTTTCTTT.

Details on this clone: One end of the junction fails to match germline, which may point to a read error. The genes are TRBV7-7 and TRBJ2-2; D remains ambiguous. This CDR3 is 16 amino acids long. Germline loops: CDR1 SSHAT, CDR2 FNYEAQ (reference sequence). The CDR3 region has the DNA TGTGCTAGCAGCCAAAGGACCCAACCGAACACCGGGGAGCTGTTTTTT. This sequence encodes CASSQRTQPNTGELFF.

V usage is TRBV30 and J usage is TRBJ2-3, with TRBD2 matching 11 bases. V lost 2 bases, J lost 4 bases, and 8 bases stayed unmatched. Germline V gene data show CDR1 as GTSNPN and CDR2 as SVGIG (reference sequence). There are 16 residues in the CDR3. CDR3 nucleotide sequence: TGTGCCTGGAGTCCCGTAGCACTAGCGGGGGCAGATACGCAGTATTTT. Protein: CAWSPVALAGADTQYF.

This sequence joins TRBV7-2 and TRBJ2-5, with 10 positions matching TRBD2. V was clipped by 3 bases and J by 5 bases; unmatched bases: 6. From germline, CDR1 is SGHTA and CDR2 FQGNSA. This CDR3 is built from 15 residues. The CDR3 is CASSLLAGVVETQYF. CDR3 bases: TGTGCCAGCAGCTTGCTAGCGGGAGTGGTGGAGACCCAGTACTTC.

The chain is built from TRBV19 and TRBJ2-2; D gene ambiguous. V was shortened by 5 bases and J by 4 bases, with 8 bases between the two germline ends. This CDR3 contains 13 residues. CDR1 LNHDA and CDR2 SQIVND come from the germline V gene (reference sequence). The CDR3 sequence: CASSLRITGELFF. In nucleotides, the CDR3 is TGTGCCAGTAGTCTCAGGATCACCGGGGAGCTGTTTTTT.

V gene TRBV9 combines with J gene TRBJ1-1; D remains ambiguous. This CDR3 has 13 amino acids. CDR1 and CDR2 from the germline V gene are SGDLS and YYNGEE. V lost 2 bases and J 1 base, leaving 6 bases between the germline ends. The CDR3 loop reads CASSVAANTEAFF. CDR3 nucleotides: TGTGCCAGCAGCGTGGCTGCGAACACTGAAGCTTTCTTT.

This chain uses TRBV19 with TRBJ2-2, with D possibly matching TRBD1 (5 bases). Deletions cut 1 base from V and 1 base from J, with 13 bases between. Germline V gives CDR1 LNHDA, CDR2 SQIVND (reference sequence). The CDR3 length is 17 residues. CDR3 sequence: CASSIGAGKGNTGELFF. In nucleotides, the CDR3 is TGTGCCAGTAGTATAGGGGCAGGGAAGGGGAACACCGGGGAGCTGTTTTTT. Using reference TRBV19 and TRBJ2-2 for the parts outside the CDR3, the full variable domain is DGGITQSPKYLFRKEGQNVTLSCEQNLNHDAMYWYRQDPGQGLRLIYYSQIVNDFQKGDIAEGYSVSREKKESFPLTVTSAQKNPTAFYLCASSIGAGKGNTGELFFGEGSRLTVL.

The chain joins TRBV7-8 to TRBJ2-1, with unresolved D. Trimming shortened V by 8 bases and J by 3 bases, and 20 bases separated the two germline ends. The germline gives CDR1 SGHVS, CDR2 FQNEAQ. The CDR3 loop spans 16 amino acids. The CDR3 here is CASRAVLVPGYNEQFF. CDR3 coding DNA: TGTGCCAGCCGGGCTGTTTTGGTTCCCGGCTACAATGAGCAGTTCTTC.

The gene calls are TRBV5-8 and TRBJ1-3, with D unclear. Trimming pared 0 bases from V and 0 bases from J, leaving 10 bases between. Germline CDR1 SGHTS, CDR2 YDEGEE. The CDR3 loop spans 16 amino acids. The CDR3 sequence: CASSLGTYSSGNTIYF. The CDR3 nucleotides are TGTGCCAGCAGCTTGGGGACTTACTCCTCTGGAAACACCATATATTTT.

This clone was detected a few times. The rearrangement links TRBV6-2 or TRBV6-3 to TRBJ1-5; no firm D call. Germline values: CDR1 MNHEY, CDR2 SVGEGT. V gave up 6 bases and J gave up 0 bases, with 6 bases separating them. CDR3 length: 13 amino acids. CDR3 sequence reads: CASSLDSNQPQHF. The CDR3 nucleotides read TGTGCCAGCAGCCTAGATAGCAATCAGCCCCAGCATTTT.

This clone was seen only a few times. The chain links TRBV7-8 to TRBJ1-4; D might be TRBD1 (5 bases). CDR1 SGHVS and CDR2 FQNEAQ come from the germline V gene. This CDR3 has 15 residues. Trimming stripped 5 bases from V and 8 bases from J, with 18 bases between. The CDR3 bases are TGTGCCAGCAGCCCCCAAGGGACCGCAAACGAAAAACTGTTTTTT. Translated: CASSPQGTANEKLFF.

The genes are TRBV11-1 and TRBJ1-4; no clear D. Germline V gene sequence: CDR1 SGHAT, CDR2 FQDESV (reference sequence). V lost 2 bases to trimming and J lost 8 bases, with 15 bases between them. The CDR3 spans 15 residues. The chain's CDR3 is CASSLSSAEVEKLFF. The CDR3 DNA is TGTGCCAGCAGCTTATCGTCCGCCGAAGTGGAAAAACTGTTTTTT.

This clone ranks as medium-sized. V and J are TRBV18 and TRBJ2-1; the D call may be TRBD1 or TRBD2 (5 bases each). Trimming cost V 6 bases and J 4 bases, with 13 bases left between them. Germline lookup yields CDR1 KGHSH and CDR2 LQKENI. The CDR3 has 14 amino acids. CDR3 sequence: CASSDGWGYNEQFF. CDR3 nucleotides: TGTGCCAGCTCCGACGGATGGGGGTACAATGAGCAGTTCTTC.

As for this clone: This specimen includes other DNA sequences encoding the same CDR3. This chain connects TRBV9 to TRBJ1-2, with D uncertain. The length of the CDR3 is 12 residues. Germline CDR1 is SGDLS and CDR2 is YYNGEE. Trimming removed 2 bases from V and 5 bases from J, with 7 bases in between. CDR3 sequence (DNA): TGTGCCAGCAGCGTCGCGGGTTATGGCTACACCTTC. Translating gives CASSVAGYGYTF.

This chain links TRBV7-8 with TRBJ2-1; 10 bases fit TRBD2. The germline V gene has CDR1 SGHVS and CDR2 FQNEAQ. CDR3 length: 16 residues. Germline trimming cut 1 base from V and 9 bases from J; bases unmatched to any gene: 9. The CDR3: CASSLGSGGAPGEQFF. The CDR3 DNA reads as TGTGCCAGCAGCTTAGGGAGCGGGGGGGCCCCTGGTGAGCAGTTCTTC.

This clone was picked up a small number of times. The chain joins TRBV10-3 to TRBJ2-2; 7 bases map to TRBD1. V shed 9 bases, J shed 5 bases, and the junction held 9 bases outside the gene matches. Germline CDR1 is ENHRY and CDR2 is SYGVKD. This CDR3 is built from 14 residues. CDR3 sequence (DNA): TGTGCCATAAGCGAGGACAGGCTGACCGGGGAGCTGTTTTTT. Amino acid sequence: CAISEDRLTGELFF.

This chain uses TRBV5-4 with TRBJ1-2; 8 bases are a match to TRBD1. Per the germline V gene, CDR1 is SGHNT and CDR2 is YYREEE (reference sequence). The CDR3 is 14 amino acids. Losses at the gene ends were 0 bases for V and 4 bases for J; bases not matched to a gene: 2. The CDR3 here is CASSLADRAYGYTF. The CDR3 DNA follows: TGTGCCAGCAGCTTGGCGGACAGGGCCTATGGCTACACCTTC.

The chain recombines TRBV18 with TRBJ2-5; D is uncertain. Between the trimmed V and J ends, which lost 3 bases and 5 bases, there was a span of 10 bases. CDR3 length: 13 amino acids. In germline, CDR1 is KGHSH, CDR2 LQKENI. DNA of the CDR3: TGTGCCAGCTCACCTGGAGTGGCTGAGACCCAGTACTTC. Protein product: CASSPGVAETQYF.

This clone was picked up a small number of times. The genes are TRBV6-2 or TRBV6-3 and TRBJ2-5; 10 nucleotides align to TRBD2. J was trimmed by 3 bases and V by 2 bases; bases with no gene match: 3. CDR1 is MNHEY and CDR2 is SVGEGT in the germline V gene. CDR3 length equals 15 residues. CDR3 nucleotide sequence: TGTGCCAGCAGTTACCGTCTAGCGGGAGAAGAGACCCAGTACTTC. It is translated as CASSYRLAGEETQYF.

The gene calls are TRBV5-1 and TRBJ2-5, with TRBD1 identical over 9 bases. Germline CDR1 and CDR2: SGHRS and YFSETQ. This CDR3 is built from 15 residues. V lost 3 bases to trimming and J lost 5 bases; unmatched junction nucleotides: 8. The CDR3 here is CASSYNTGGGETQYF. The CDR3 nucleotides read TGCGCCAGCAGCTATAACACAGGGGGCGGGGAGACCCAGTACTTC. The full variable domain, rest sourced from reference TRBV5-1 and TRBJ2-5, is KAGVTQTPRYLIKTRGQQVTLSCSPISGHRSVSWYQQTPGQGLQFLFEYFSETQRNKGNFPGRFSGRQFSNSRSEMNVSTLELGDSALYLCASSYNTGGGETQYFGPGTRLLVL.

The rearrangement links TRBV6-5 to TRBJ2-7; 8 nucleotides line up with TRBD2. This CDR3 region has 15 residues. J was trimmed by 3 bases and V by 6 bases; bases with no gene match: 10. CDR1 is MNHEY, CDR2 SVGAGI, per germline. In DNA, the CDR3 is TGTGCCAGCAGCCTCTTAGCGGGACCGGTCTACGAGCAGTACTTC. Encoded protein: CASSLLAGPVYEQYF.

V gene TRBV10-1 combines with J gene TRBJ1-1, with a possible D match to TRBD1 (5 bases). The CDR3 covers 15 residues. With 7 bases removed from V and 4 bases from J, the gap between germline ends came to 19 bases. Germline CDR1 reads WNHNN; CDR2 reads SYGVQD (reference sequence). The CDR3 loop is CASTLDKEGGTEAFF. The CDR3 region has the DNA TGCGCCAGCACTTTGGACAAAGAGGGTGGCACTGAAGCTTTCTTT.

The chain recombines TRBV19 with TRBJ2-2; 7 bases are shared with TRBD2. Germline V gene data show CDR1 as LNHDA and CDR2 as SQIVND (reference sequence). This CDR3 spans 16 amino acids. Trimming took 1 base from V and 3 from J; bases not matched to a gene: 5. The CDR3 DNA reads TGTGCCAGTAGTATAGCCTGGGCGGGGGACACCGGGGAGCTGTTTTTT. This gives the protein CASSIAWAGDTGELFF.

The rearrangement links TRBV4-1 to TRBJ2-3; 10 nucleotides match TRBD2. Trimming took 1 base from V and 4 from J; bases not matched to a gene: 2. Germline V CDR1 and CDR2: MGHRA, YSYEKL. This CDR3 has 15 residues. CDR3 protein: CASSQAGLASDTQYF. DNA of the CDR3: TGCGCCAGCAGCCAAGCGGGACTAGCGTCAGATACGCAGTATTTT.

The CDR3 region is CASSLSDNEQFF. The CDR3 DNA reads TGTGCCAGCAGCTTATCCGACAATGAGCAGTTCTTC. This sequence joins TRBV7-3 and TRBJ2-1; D gene ambiguous. The CDR3 sequence is 12 residues long. Germline V CDR1 and CDR2: SGHTA, FQGTGA. V shed 2 bases and J shed 5 bases, with 4 bases lying between them.

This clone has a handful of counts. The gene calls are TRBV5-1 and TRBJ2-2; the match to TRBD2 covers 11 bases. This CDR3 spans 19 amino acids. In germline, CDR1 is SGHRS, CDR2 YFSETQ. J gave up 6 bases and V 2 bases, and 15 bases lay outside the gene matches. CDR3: CASSFSLGRTSGYPGELFF. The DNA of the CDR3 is TGCGCCAGCAGCTTCTCTTTGGGGCGGACTAGCGGGTATCCCGGGGAGCTGTTTTTT.

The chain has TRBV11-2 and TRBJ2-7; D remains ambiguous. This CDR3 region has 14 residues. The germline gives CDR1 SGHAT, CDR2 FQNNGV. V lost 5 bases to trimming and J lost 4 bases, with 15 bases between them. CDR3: CASSGVPSKYEQYF. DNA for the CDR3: TGTGCCAGCAGCGGAGTTCCCAGCAAATACGAGCAGTACTTC.